The sequence of this TCR beta chain was determined in a study of T cells in Graves' hyperthyroidism and ophthalmopathy. In the study overall: Staff took peripheral blood when the initial diagnosis was made, before any treatment began. General study results and limits: Blood samples included most of the expanded thyroid clonotypes exceeding 0.001. Before onset, ophthalmopathy was predicted by the model a median approximately 6.7 months earlier.

A roughly 9.7 ml volume of fresh peripheral blood provided the PBMCs. Authors of the study amplified TCR beta CDR3 regions from RNA transcripts. The TCR CDR3 was amplified in a first-round RT-PCR using the HTBI primer set. Using its own MiXCR run on the multiplex PCR reads, TCRdb lists one record per CDR3 protein. This sample has more than 300,000 distinct CDR3 sequences, with roughly 13% found just once. This CDR3 contains 12 residues. Per the germline V gene, CDR1 is LGHNA and CDR2 is YNFKEQ. The V and J ends lost 2 bases and 6 bases respectively, with 8 bases between them. There are a few counts of this clonotype. Its specificity is unknown.

The sequence derives from a woman aged 18 to 35 with Graves' hyperthyroidism. The chain couples TRBV4-2 to TRBJ2-7, with D possibly called TRBD1 or TRBD2 (5 bases each). Source material: blood. The chain's CDR3 is CASSQLGGEQYF. The CDR3 nucleotides read TGTGCCAGCAGCCAACTTGGGGGCGAGCAGTACTTC.